This record concerns one T cell receptor (beta chain) sequence. The CDR3 is 18 amino acids. CDR1 and CDR2 from the germline V gene are KGHSH and LQKENI. V lost 4 bases and J lost 1; bases outside the gene matches: 14. The data are from a study of blood T cell repertoires in COVID-19. In the study overall: Donors in the United States, Italy and Spain gave samples during acute or convalescent COVID-19.

TCRdb's copy holds only in-frame clones and misses some; the assay was immunoSEQ multiplex PCR. In the table there are around 82,000 clones, 86% of which are singletons. The sequenced material came from peripheral blood. The TCR originated in a man older than 75 with COVID-19, enrolled during active disease. The chain is built from TRBV18 and TRBJ2-7; 9 bases are shared with TRBD2. CDR3 bases: TGTGCCAGCTCACGACTAACACCTGGGACTAGCTTGTCCTACGAGCAGTACTTC. Translating gives CASSRLTPGTSLSYEQYF.